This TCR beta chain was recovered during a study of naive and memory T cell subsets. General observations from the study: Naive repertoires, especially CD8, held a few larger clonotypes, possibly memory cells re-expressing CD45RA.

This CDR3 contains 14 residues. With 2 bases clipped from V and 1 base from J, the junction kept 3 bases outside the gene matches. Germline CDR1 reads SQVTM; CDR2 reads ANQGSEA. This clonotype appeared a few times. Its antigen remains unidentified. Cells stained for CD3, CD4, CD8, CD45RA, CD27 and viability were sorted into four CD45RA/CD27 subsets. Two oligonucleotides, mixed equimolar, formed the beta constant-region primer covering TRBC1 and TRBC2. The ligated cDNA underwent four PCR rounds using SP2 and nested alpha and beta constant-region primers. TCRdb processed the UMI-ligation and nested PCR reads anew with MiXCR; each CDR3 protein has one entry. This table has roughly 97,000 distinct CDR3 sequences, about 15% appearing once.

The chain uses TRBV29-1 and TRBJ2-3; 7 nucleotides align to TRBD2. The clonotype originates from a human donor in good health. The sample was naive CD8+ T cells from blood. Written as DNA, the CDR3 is TGCAGCGTTGAATCGGCGGGAGGCACAGATACGCAGTATTTT. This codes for CSVESAGGTDTQYF.